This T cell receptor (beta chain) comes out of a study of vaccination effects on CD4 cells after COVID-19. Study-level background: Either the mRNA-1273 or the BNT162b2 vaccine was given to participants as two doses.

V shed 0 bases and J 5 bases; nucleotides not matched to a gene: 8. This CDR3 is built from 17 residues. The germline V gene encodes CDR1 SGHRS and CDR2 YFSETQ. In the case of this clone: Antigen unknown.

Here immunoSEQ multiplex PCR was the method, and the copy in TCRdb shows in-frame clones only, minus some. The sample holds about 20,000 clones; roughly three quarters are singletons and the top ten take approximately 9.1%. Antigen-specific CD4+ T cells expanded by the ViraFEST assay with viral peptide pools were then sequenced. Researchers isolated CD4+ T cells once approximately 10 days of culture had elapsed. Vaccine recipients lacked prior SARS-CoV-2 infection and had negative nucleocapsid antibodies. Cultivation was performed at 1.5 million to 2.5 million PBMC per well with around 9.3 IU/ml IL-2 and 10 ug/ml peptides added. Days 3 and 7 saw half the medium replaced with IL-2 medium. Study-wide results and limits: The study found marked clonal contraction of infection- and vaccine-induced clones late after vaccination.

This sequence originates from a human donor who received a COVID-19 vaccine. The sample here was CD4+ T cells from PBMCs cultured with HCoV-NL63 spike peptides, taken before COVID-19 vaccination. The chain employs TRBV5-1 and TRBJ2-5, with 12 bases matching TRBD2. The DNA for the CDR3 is TGCGCCAGCAGCTTGGCGCTAGCGGGGGGGCCCGGTGAGACCCAGTACTTC. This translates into CASSLALAGGPGETQYF.